This T cell receptor beta chain was profiled in a study of CD8+CD57+ T cells in acquired aplastic anemia. Overall study findings and caveats: A set of about 28 CD8+ CDR3 sequences was shared between patients and controls, and these sequences appeared highly expressed in patients. CD8+ Simpson's diversity did not differ significantly between patients and controls.

Patients who underwent sequencing had shown CD8+CD57+ cell expansion by flow cytometry. Prior therapy had not been administered to any patient at the time of blood sampling. Germline V CDR1 and CDR2: SNHLY, FYNNEI. This CDR3 spans 14 amino acids. Trimming left V 8 bases short and J 0 bases short, with 14 bases between. A remark on this clonotype: The antigen remains unidentified.

Genomic DNA, the template, was used for profiling of the TCR beta VDJ and CDR3. TCRdb itself ran the reads through MiXCR, one entry per CDR3 protein. The sample gives 89,000 or so distinct CDR3 sequences, roughly 70% of which show up once; less than 75% is in the top ten. The chain recombines TRBV2 with TRBJ2-7, with D tentatively TRBD1 (6 bases). The source is a human donor with aplastic anemia. Source material: sorted CD4+, CD8+, or CD8+CD57+ T cells (not recorded which) from PBMCs. Written as DNA, the CDR3 is TGTGCCAGCCTTAAACAGGGCTACTCCTACGAGCAGTACTTC. Translated: CASLKQGYSYEQYF.